This T cell receptor beta chain appears in the sequencing data of a study of spatial heterogeneity in lung cancer (dated by TCRdb to the late 2010s). Some background on the complete study: Beta-chain transcripts were consistently detected in greater numbers than alpha-chain transcripts, which likely reflects a higher abundance of beta-chain transcripts. The study linked features of the TCR repertoire to counts of nonsynonymous mutations, which were determined by whole-exome sequencing of tumor tissue. TCR transcript counts in tumor regions correlated strongly with a T cell transcriptional module score from matched bulk RNA-seq. In non-small cell lung cancer, the study made a quantitative comparison of TCR alpha and beta repertoires among multiple tumor regions, matched nontumor lung and blood. Both alpha and beta chains were TCR-sequenced in approximately 200 tumor regions, about 64 matched nontumor lung samples and roughly 54 PBMC samples obtained at surgery. In the raw uncorrected reads, each unique combination of TCR and UMI appeared on average more than ten times.

Inclusive of the bounding cysteine and phenylalanine, the CDR3 is 15 residues long. The entry retains the CDR3 DNA only, 45 bases that are in frame from base 1. V has 7 bases trimmed and J has 6 bases trimmed; junction bases matching no gene number 6. From the germline V gene, CDR1 is KGHDR and CDR2 is SFDVKD. This specimen's time point label, interpreted: sample taken at primary tumor resection. Donors were 72 patients with early-stage, untreated non-small cell lung cancer from the lung TRACERx cohort. For TCR sequencing, whole RNA was extracted from tumor and nontumor lung tissue, or from cryopreserved PBMC samples, and no cell sorting was done. Only patients for whom sufficient RNA was available from at least two tumor regions were selected for TCR sequencing. Tumor and adjacent nontumor lung specimens were reviewed by a lung pathologist before selection. Based on its abundance in the sample, this clonotype is medium-sized (0.01 to 0.1%). Its target antigen remains unknown. No per-base quality is available; no much larger clone lies one base away.

The library was prepared using 5' RACE. TCRdb records NextSeq 500 as the sequencer. The TCR library protocol attached a unique molecular identifier to each TCR cDNA molecule to allow correction of PCR and sequencing errors. Regarding the original processing steps: TCR identification, UMI-based error correction and CDR3 extraction were all carried out with Decombinator tools. Expanded TCRs were defined as those above a frequency of 2 per 1,000, corresponding to the top 1% of the tumor frequency distribution. Expanded tumor TCRs statistically deemed absent (corrected P<0.05) from at least one tumor region were classed as regional, and all other expanded tumor TCRs were classed as ubiquitous. Renyi diversity was computed with the R vegan package after each repertoire had been subsampled 100 times to 5,000 TCRs. To build CDR3 similarity networks, amino acid triplet string-kernel similarity was used, and CDR3s were connected when their pairwise similarity was above 0.82. The public reads were quality trimmed at Q25 with fastp and then assembled into clones with MiXCR by TCRdb, keeping productive beta chains. A single entry per CDR3 protein holds the most common genes and DNA from its merged rows. For this entry, the V and J calls and clone size follow TCRdb and not the study's own pipeline. For this sample there are some 3,300 distinct CDR3 sequences; approximately 6.2% appear just once. The ten most abundant clones make up around 15% of the sample.

The paper's findings and limits, for the study overall: A correlation was observed between the number of expanded intratumoral alpha and beta TCRs and the tumor nonsynonymous mutation count. Counts of ubiquitous and regional expanded TCRs correlated with counts of ubiquitous and regional nonsynonymous mutations, respectively. Confirming at a functional level the hypothesis that regional TCRs recognize regional mutations was considered to require additional single-cell paired TCR alpha and beta sequencing. TCR-seq was estimated to cover only around 7.2% of tumor T cells for alpha chains and about 13% for beta chains.

The source of this sequence is a female donor with early-stage non-small cell lung cancer. Sequencing was performed on lung tumor tissue, taken at surgery. In this chain, TRBV24-1 is recombined with TRBJ2-2, with 11 bases matching TRBD1. The DNA sequence is as follows: TGTGCCACCAGCCGGACAGGGGGCGCTTCCGGGGAGCTGTTTTTT. Its coded protein is CATSRTGGASGELFF.